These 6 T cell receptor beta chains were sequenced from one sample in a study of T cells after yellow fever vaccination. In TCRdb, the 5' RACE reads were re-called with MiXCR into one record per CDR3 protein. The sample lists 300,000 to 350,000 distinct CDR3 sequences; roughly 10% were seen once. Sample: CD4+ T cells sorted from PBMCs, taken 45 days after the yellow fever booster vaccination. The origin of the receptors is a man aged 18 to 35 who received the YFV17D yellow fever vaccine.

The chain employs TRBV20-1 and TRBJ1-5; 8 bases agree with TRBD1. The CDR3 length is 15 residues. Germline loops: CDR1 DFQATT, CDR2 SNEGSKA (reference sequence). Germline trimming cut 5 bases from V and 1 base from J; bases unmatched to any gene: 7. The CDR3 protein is CSAARTGISNQPQHF. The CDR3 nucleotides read TGCAGTGCTGCCAGGACAGGGATCAGCAATCAGCCCCAGCATTTT.

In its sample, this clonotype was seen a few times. The CDR3 region is CASSLTGTVGNTEAFF. The DNA of the CDR3 is TGTGCCAGCAGCTTAACCGGGACGGTCGGGAACACTGAAGCTTTCTTT. This chain links TRBV7-9 with TRBJ1-1; tentatively, D is TRBD1 (5 bases). This CDR3 spans 16 amino acids. Trimming pared 2 bases from V and 1 base from J, leaving 14 bases between. Per germline, CDR1 SEHNR and CDR2 FQNEAQ (reference sequence).

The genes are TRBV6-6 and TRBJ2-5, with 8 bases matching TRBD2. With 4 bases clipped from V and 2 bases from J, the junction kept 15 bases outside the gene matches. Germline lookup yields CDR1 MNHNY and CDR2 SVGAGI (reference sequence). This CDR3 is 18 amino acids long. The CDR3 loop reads CASSSFKRGPTPQETQYF. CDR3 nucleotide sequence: TGTGCCAGCAGTTCTTTTAAGCGGGGGCCGACACCACAAGAGACCCAGTACTTC.

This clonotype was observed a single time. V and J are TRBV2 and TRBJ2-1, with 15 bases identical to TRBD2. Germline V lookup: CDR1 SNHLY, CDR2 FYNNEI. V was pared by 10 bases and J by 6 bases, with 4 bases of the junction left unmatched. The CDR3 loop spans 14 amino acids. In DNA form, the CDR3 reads TGTGCCATGGGGACTAGCGGGGGGAGCAATGAGCAGTTCTTC. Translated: CAMGTSGGSNEQFF.

In DNA form, the CDR3 reads TGTGCCAGCAGTCCCTGGCAGGGAGGGTCCAATCAGCCCCAGCATTTT. Amino acid sequence: CASSPWQGGSNQPQHF. The chain combines TRBV27 with TRBJ1-5; D might be TRBD1 (5 bases). V was shortened by 5 bases and J by 3 bases, with 17 bases between the two germline ends. The CDR3 spans 16 residues. Germline V CDR1 and CDR2: MNHEY, SMNVEV (reference sequence).

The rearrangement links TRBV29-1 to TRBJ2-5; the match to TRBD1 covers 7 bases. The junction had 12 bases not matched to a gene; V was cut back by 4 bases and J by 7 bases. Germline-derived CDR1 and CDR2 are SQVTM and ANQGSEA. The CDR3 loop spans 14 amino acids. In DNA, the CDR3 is TGCAGCGTTGCCCTGACAGGGTTAGGTGGGACCCAGTACTTC. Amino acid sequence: CSVALTGLGGTQYF.